This T cell receptor beta chain was identified during a study of T cell responses to AZD1222 COVID-19 vaccine. Comment on this clone: Its antigen is undetermined.

Study-wide findings and caveats: It should be noted that donors were predominantly white British and more often female, and clonal diversity was possibly underestimated. Spike-wide vaccine-associated CD4 TCRs dominated at 160-218 and 743-854. Nearly half of spike-specific TCRs reportedly go after variant regions that carry no mutations. At baseline, just a handful of AZD1222 recipients tested seropositive.

The CDR3 contains 13 residues. CDR1 is GTSNPN and CDR2 is SVGIG in the germline V gene (reference sequence). The V segment lost 2 bases and the J segment 7 bases; nucleotides outside the gene matches: 2. Sequencing was performed with immunoSEQ multiplex PCR; in TCRdb, only in-frame clones are kept and a portion is missing. The profile covers approximately 150,000 clones, with around 89% appearing a single time and roughly 4.3% taken by the ten largest. Sequenced here: peripheral blood, sampled 28 days after the second dose of the MenACWY control vaccine. The chain couples TRBV30 to TRBJ1-4; 9 bases match TRBD1. The sequence was obtained from an adult who received the MenACWY meningococcal vaccine as a control. CDR3 region: CAWSRQGVEKLFF. CDR3 nucleotides: TGTGCCTGGAGTCGACAGGGGGTTGAAAAACTGTTTTTT.